Listed below are T cell receptor beta chains from one sample, sequenced in a study of blood T cell repertoires in COVID-19. Sequenced by immunoSEQ multiplex PCR; TCRdb stores in-frame clones only, minus some. The data hold about 21,000 clones, with about 78% observed a single time. Sequenced material: peripheral blood. These receptors all come from a man in his 60s with active COVID-19. The CDR3 runs from the conserved cysteine through the conserved F or W. The order of the fields is CDR3 DNA, CDR3 protein, J gene, V gene, clone size, D gene. D genes are given only for firm matches. Rows may omit the clone size; those that give it use once, few, many or a size class.

DNA: TGTGCCAGCAGCGCGGGACAGCCGAACACTGAAGCTTTCTTT
CDR3: CASSAGQPNTEAFF
J: TRBJ1-1
V: TRBV7-3
size: -
D: TRBD1

DNA: TGTGCCTGGAGGGGTCCTGGGGGCAGCTACGAGCAGTACTTC
CDR3: CAWRGPGGSYEQYF
J: TRBJ2-7
V: TRBV30
size: -
D: -

DNA: TGTGCCAGTAGTAAACTAGCCGGAGGGGCTAAGTCTCTCTACGAGCAGTACTTC
CDR3: CASSKLAGGAKSLYEQYF
J: TRBJ2-7
V: TRBV19
size: -
D: -

DNA: TGTGCCTGGAGTGTACGGACAGTCCAAGAGACCCAGTACTTC
CDR3: CAWSVRTVQETQYF
J: TRBJ2-5
V: TRBV30
size: -
D: -

DNA: TGCGCCAGCAGTGAGTCGGGGGGGGACAGGAGGATTGGAGAGACCCAGTACTTC
CDR3: CASSESGGDRRIGETQYF
J: TRBJ2-5
V: TRBV10-2
size: -
D: -

DNA: TGTGCCTGGAGTGTACCCCCTACTAGCGGGGGCAACACCGGGGAGCTGTTTTTT
CDR3: CAWSVPPTSGGNTGELFF
J: TRBJ2-2
V: TRBV30
size: -
D: TRBD2

DNA: TGTGCCGGGAGTCTAGCGGGAGAAGAGACCCAGTACTTC
CDR3: CAGSLAGEETQYF
J: TRBJ2-5
V: TRBV11-3
size: -
D: TRBD2

DNA: TGTGCCACCAGAGGAGACAGGGACTATGGCTACACCTTC
CDR3: CATRGDRDYGYTF
J: TRBJ1-2
V: TRBV15
size: -
D: TRBD1

DNA: TGTGCCAGCTCACGCCGGACAGGGGACACCGGGGAGCTGTTTTTT
CDR3: CASSRRTGDTGELFF
J: TRBJ2-2
V: TRBV18
size: -
D: TRBD1

DNA: TGTGCCAGCAGCTTGGGCGGACATAGCACAGATACGCAGTATTTT
CDR3: CASSLGGHSTDTQYF
J: TRBJ2-3
V: TRBV5-8
size: -
D: -

DNA: TGTGCCAGCAGCACCAACCTACAGGGAAGGGAGCAGTACTTC
CDR3: CASSTNLQGREQYF
J: TRBJ2-7
V: TRBV27
size: -
D: -

DNA: TGTGCCAGCAGTGACCCTACGGGACTGTTCCTCAATGAGCAGTTCTTC
CDR3: CASSDPTGLFLNEQFF
J: TRBJ2-1
V: TRBV2
size: -
D: -

DNA: TGTGCCAGCAGCCCCCGAGCGGGAGGGAGGGAGACCCAGTACTTC
CDR3: CASSPRAGGRETQYF
J: TRBJ2-5
V: TRBV5-8
size: -
D: TRBD2

DNA: TGCGCCAGCAGCCAAGATGCGGGGGCCTATGAGCAGTTCTTC
CDR3: CASSQDAGAYEQFF
J: TRBJ2-1
V: TRBV4-1
size: -
D: -

DNA: TGTGCCAGCAGTGTACAGGGGGGCCAAGAGACCCAGTACTTC
CDR3: CASSVQGGQETQYF
J: TRBJ2-5
V: TRBV2
size: -
D: TRBD1

DNA: TGTGCCAGCAGCCAAGAAGGGAGTGGAGCCAAAAACATTCAGTACTTC
CDR3: CASSQEGSGAKNIQYF
J: TRBJ2-4
V: TRBV4-2
size: -
D: -

DNA: TGCAGCGTGGCCCGGGGACAAGAGACCCAGTACTTC
CDR3: CSVARGQETQYF
J: TRBJ2-5
V: TRBV29-1
size: once
D: -

DNA: TGCGCCAGCAGCCCCACCGGGACAGGGCTCTCTGGCTACACCTTC
CDR3: CASSPTGTGLSGYTF
J: TRBJ1-2
V: TRBV5-1
size: -
D: TRBD1

DNA: TGTGCCACCAGTGATTTTTCCGGGACTAGCGGGGTCACAGATACGCAGTATTTT
CDR3: CATSDFSGTSGVTDTQYF
J: TRBJ2-3
V: TRBV24-1
size: -
D: TRBD2

DNA: TGTGCCAGCAGCGCGGGGGGGGAAGAGACCCAGTACTTC
CDR3: CASSAGGEETQYF
J: TRBJ2-5
V: TRBV11-3
size: -
D: TRBD2